This TCR beta chain was profiled in a study of T cell changes during pregnancy in multiple sclerosis. Libraries were prepared by immunoSEQ multiplex PCR; TCRdb keeps only in-frame clonotypes and omits some of them. The repertoire holds approximately 100,000 clones, with around 93% as singletons. Between the trimmed V and J ends, which lost 3 bases and 5 bases, there was a span of 9 bases. The CDR3 contains 13 residues. Germline CDR1 is MNHEY and CDR2 is SMNVEV (reference sequence). The sample here was peripheral blood, taken in the third trimester of pregnancy. This rearrangement joins TRBV27 to TRBJ2-3; D possibly corresponds to TRBD2 (6 bases). This TCR came from a female donor with multiple sclerosis, enrolled in a pregnancy study. CDR3: CASSLMGGDTQYF. The CDR3 region has the DNA TGTGCCAGCAGTTTGATGGGGGGAGATACGCAGTATTTT.